This T cell receptor beta chain was recovered during a study of shared clonotypes between healthy human individuals. Data came from immunoSEQ multiplex PCR; TCRdb stores just in-frame clones and leaves some out. In the table there are 1.5 million to 2.5 million clones, 85% to 95% of which are singletons. The study, taken as a whole, reports: Against clonotypes common to all four donors, non-shared ones had lower generation probabilities.

For this clone: What it recognizes is unknown.

Naive CD8 cells lacked CD45RO and underwent positive selection for CCR7, leaving out terminally differentiated effector memory CD45RA+ cells. The receptor was isolated from a man in his late teens or twenties in good health. Sample: naive CD8+ T cells sorted from blood.

In DNA, the CDR3 is TGTGCCAGCAGCCGCTCGGTGGGACAGGGACCACTCAATGAGCAGTTCTTC. Its translation: CASSRSVGQGPLNEQFF. The chain has TRBV7-9 and TRBJ2-1; 9 bases map to TRBD1. The CDR3 sequence is 17 residues long. V was pared by 5 bases and J by 6 bases, with 14 bases of the junction left unmatched. Germline CDR1 SEHNR, CDR2 FQNEAQ (reference sequence). The whole variable domain, remainder taken from reference TRBV7-9 and TRBJ2-1, is DTGVSQNPRHKITKRGQNVTFRCDPISEHNRLYWYRQTLGQGPEFLTYFQNEAQLEKSRLLSDRFSAERPKGSFSTLEIQRTEQGDSAMYLCASSRSVGQGPLNEQFFGPGTRLTVL.